A single sample is the source of the 31 T cell receptor beta chains below, sequenced in a study of blood T cells in healthy people across ages. PCR was performed a second time for about 7 to 11 cycles using a sample-barcoded 5' primer and a J-beta primer mix. Via MiXCR, TCRdb re-called the 5' RACE reads, giving one row per CDR3 protein. The sample contains 550,000 to 750,000 distinct CDR3 sequences, around 20% of which appear only once. The sample taken for sequencing was blood. Receptors originate from a man aged 65 to 85 in good health.

This clonotype was detected only once. J is TRBJ2-2 and V is TRBV5-1; D possibly corresponds to TRBD1 (5 bases). Deletions cut 0 bases from V and 3 bases from J, with 12 bases between. CDR1 is SGHRS and CDR2 is YFSETQ in the germline V gene. The CDR3 has 16 amino acids. The CDR3 nucleotides are TGCGCCAGCAGCTTGGCCTCGGTCAGGGACACCGGGGAGCTGTTTTTT. It encodes CASSLASVRDTGELFF.

This sequence joins TRBV9 and TRBJ1-2, with 7 bases identical to TRBD1. CDR1 and CDR2 (germline): SGDLS, YYNGEE. This CDR3 spans 17 amino acids. J gave up 0 bases and V 3 bases, and 11 bases lay outside the gene matches. CDR3 sequence reads: CASSARDSFTANYGYTF. CDR3 DNA sequence: TGTGCCAGCAGCGCCCGGGACAGCTTCACTGCTAACTATGGCTACACCTTC.

This clonotype showed up just a few times. The chain recombines TRBV11-2 with TRBJ1-4, with D tentatively TRBD1 (6 bases). The ends were cut back, 5 bases at V and 0 bases at J, with 13 bases in the middle. Germline CDR1 and CDR2: SGHAT and FQNNGV. This CDR3 is 16 amino acids long. CDR3 DNA sequence: TGTGCCAGCAGCCGGACAGCTGCCCCAACTAATGAAAAACTGTTTTTT. Its protein is CASSRTAAPTNEKLFF.

The V and J genes are TRBV4-3 and TRBJ2-5; 16 bases are shared with TRBD2. The J call may be wrong; the DNA end is better matched by TRBJ2-7. The CDR3 totals 17 residues. The germline CDR1 and CDR2 sequences are LGHNA and YSLEER. The CDR3 protein is CASSQTGLAGGIHEQYF. DNA of the CDR3: TGCGCCAGCAGCCAGACGGGACTAGCGGGAGGGATCCACGAGCAGTACTTC.

The chain links TRBV5-6 to TRBJ1-2, with a tentative D call TRBD1 (6 bases). Between the trimmed V and J ends, which lost 0 bases and 4 bases, there was a span of 13 bases. Germline values: CDR1 SGHDT, CDR2 YYEEEE. This CDR3 comprises 15 residues. The CDR3 DNA reads TGTGCCAGCAGCTTGGACAGGGCAGTTTTCTATGGCTACACCTTC. Its protein product is CASSLDRAVFYGYTF.

A word on this clonotype: The conserved phenylalanine or tryptophan is not found at the CDR3 terminus, so this likely reflects a read error. The chain links TRBV7-2 to TRBJ2-3, with D possibly matching TRBD2 (6 bases). CDR1 and CDR2 from the germline V gene are SGHTA and FQGNSA. The length of the CDR3 is 15 residues. V was shortened by 5 bases and J by 2 bases, with 14 bases between the two germline ends. The CDR3, as DNA: TGTGCCAGCAGCCCCGGGGGACGAACCACAGATACGCAGTATTTA. Its protein product is CASSPGGRTTDTQYL.

This clonotype was recorded a few times. The chain links TRBV11-2 to TRBJ2-5, with a weak D call TRBD1 (6 bases). The V and J ends lost 6 bases and 3 bases respectively, with 20 bases between them. This CDR3 has 16 residues. From germline, CDR1 is SGHAT and CDR2 FQNNGV. CDR3 bases: TGTGCCAGCAGTGCCCCCCTGACAGGAACCAAAGAGACCCAGTACTTC. Its protein is CASSAPLTGTKETQYF.

This clonotype has just a few counts. This chain connects TRBV2 to TRBJ2-5; D call uncertain. The V and J ends lost 7 bases and 0 bases respectively, with 12 bases between them. Germline CDR1 SNHLY, CDR2 FYNNEI. The CDR3 length is 14 residues. This chain's CDR3 is CASTQGRYQETQYF. The CDR3 region has the DNA TGTGCCAGCACCCAAGGGCGGTACCAAGAGACCCAGTACTTC.

This clonotype was picked up a small number of times. The chain combines TRBV20-1 with TRBJ2-3; the match to TRBD2 covers 8 bases. Losses at the gene ends were 7 bases for V and 6 bases for J; bases not matched to a gene: 6. Germline CDR1 and CDR2: DFQATT and SNEGSKA (reference sequence). This CDR3 has 12 residues. The CDR3 here is CSGQRGPDTQYF. DNA of the CDR3: TGCAGTGGCCAGCGGGGGCCGGATACGCAGTATTTT.

This clonotype was recorded a few times. The chain joins TRBV11-2 to TRBJ2-7, with a tentative D call TRBD2 (5 bases). CDR3 length equals 16 residues. Trimming shortened V by 0 bases and J by 4 bases, and 16 bases separated the two germline ends. The germline CDR1 and CDR2 sequences are SGHAT and FQNNGV. The DNA of the CDR3 is TGTGCCAGCAGCTTAGATCCCGCTAGCAGATATTACGAGCAGTACTTC. Translating gives CASSLDPASRYYEQYF.

This clonotype was observed a few times. The junction and the germline gene differ at one end; a read error may be behind it. The chain employs TRBV5-6 and TRBJ2-1; weak D call: TRBD2 (5 bases). The CDR3 has 15 amino acids. Germline V gene data show CDR1 as SGHDT and CDR2 as YYEEEE. The CDR3 DNA is TGTGCCAGCAGTTCCGCCGGGGTGACCTACAATGAGCAGTCCTTC. It encodes CASSSAGVTYNEQSF.

The J gene is TRBJ2-3, the V gene TRBV10-2, with 8 nucleotides matching TRBD2. The CDR3 has 15 amino acids. From germline, CDR1 is WSHSY and CDR2 SAAADI. After removal of 0 bases from V and 5 bases from J, the junction contained 4 bases not matched to a gene. This CDR3 is CASSESSGMEDTQYF. The CDR3 nucleotides read TGCGCCAGCAGTGAGTCTAGCGGGATGGAAGATACGCAGTATTTT.

The V call is TRBV18, the J call TRBJ1-2, with a tentative D call TRBD1 (5 bases). Germline CDR1 reads KGHSH; CDR2 reads LQKENI. The CDR3 has 14 residues. The ends were cut back, 3 bases at V and 5 bases at J, with 13 bases in the middle. The chain's CDR3 is CASSPGTEAYGYTF. DNA for the CDR3: TGTGCCAGCTCACCTGGGACGGAAGCTTATGGCTACACCTTC. Full variable domain (remainder filled in from reference TRBV18 and TRBJ1-2): NAGVMQNPRHLVRRRGQEARLRCSPMKGHSHVYWYRQLPEEGLKFMVYLQKENIIDESGMPKERFSAEFPKEGPSILRIQQVVRGDSAAYFCASSPGTEAYGYTFGSGTRLTVV.

The gene calls are TRBV6-6 and TRBJ1-6; possible D gene TRBD1, 6 bases. CDR3 length: 15 residues. Trimming removed 6 bases at V and 9 bases at J, with 18 bases between. CDR1 MNHNY and CDR2 SVGAGI come from the germline V gene (reference sequence). The CDR3 region is CASSVKGEVSSPLHF. The DNA of the CDR3 is TGTGCCAGCAGCGTAAAGGGGGAAGTTAGTTCACCCCTCCACTTT.

The chain uses TRBV7-2 and TRBJ2-7; TRBD1 or TRBD2 may be the D gene (5 bases each). CDR1 SGHTA and CDR2 FQGNSA come from the germline V gene. This CDR3 has 14 amino acids. The V and J ends lost 3 bases and 6 bases respectively, with 15 bases between them. The CDR3 nucleotides read TGTGCCAGCAGCTTGCCTCCTACTGGGACCGAGCAGTACTTC. This sequence encodes CASSLPPTGTEQYF.

This clonotype was observed a few times. The chain recombines TRBV20-1 with TRBJ2-1; 7 bases are shared with TRBD2. Germline values: CDR1 DFQATT, CDR2 SNEGSKA (reference sequence). The CDR3 runs to 16 residues. The ends lost 8 bases at V and 2 bases at J; junction bases unmatched: 15. In DNA, the CDR3 is TGCAGTTCTGAGGGGAGGGAGGGCCTCCCCTACAATGAGCAGTTCTTC. Its protein product is CSSEGREGLPYNEQFF.

The chain carries TRBV2 and TRBJ1-4; possible D gene TRBD1, 5 bases. Germline V lookup: CDR1 SNHLY, CDR2 FYNNEI. Trimming took 7 bases from V and 3 from J, leaving 12 bases between them. The CDR3 is 14 amino acids. CDR3 loop: CASTWGGANEKLFF. The CDR3 coding sequence is TGTGCCAGCACTTGGGGCGGAGCTAATGAAAAACTGTTTTTT.

The chain links TRBV6-5 to TRBJ2-3, with D tentatively TRBD1 (6 bases). The CDR3 is 16 residues long. The ends were cut back, 2 bases at V and 6 bases at J, with 18 bases in the middle. The germline CDR1 and CDR2 sequences are MNHEY and SVGAGI. CDR3 loop: CASSYTGTQAVDTQYF. For the CDR3, the DNA is TGTGCCAGCAGTTACACCGGGACACAAGCAGTGGATACGCAGTATTTT.

V usage is TRBV7-3 and J usage is TRBJ2-1, with TRBD2 identical over 7 bases. CDR3 length equals 15 residues. Per the germline V gene, CDR1 is SGHTA and CDR2 is FQGTGA. The V gene end was trimmed by 4 bases and the J gene end by 6 bases; junction bases not matched to a gene: 9. In nucleotides, the CDR3 is TGTGCCAGCAGCTCCATGGGGGGGGGAGTCAATGAGCAGTTCTTC. This encodes CASSSMGGGVNEQFF.

The chain is built from TRBV7-2 and TRBJ2-7; D uncertain. CDR1 SGHTA and CDR2 FQGNSA come from the germline V gene. V was trimmed by 2 bases and J by 1 base, leaving 6 bases between them. The CDR3 has 13 residues. The CDR3 loop reads CASSLSQSYEQYF. CDR3 in DNA: TGTGCCAGCAGCTTATCCCAGTCCTACGAGCAGTACTTC.

This clonotype was observed a few times. The rearrangement joins TRBV4-3 to TRBJ2-3, with D unclear. V gave up 6 bases and J gave up 0 bases, with 10 bases separating them. CDR3 length: 14 residues. Per germline, CDR1 LGHNA and CDR2 YSLEER. CDR3 nucleotide sequence: TGCGCCAGCAGTATGGACGGAAGCACAGATACGCAGTATTTT. Residues: CASSMDGSTDTQYF.

The chain combines TRBV28 with TRBJ2-7; no firm D call. The J call may be incorrect, as the DNA end agrees better with TRBJ2-1. The CDR3 sequence is 11 residues long. Germline CDR1 reads MDHEN; CDR2 reads SYDVKM. The CDR3 sequence is CASSRTDEQFF. DNA for the CDR3: TGTGCCAGCAGTAGAACGGATGAGCAGTTCTTC.

The V call is TRBV3-1, the J call TRBJ2-7; D might be TRBD1 or TRBD2, each matching 5 bases. Per the germline V gene, CDR1 is LGHDT and CDR2 is YNNKEL (reference sequence). Between the trimmed V and J ends, which lost 4 bases and 4 bases, there was a span of 26 bases. The CDR3 is made up of 18 amino acids. The CDR3 DNA sequence: TGTGCCAGCAGCCCCGGGGCGGACTCCATCCTTTATCAGTACGAGCAGTACTTC. Protein product: CASSPGADSILYQYEQYF.

This clonotype was counted ten times or more. The chain employs TRBV10-3 and TRBJ2-7, with 9 bases identical to TRBD1. With V trimmed by 3 bases and J by 1 base, 7 bases remained unmatched. The CDR3 runs 16 residues. Germline V gene lookup returns CDR1 ENHRY and CDR2 SYGVKD. The CDR3 protein is CAISDFDGTGSYEQYF. The CDR3 nucleotides are TGTGCCATCAGTGACTTCGACGGGACAGGGTCCTACGAGCAGTACTTC.

As to this clonotype: Germline is not matched at one junction end, which may reflect a read error. The gene calls are TRBV9 and TRBJ2-7; TRBD2 aligns across 7 bases. This CDR3 has 13 amino acids. Germline lookup yields CDR1 SGDLS and CDR2 YYNGEE. CDR3 coding DNA: TGTGCCAGCAGAGCGGGACTACACGATCCATTGAGTTTC. Translated, it gives CASRAGLHDPLSF. Full variable domain (missing parts from reference TRBV9 and TRBJ2-7): DSGVTQTPKHLITATGQRVTLRCSPRSGDLSVYWYQQSLDQGLQFLIQYYNGEERAKGNILERFSAQQFPDLHSELNLSSLELGDSALYFCASRAGLHDPLSFGPGTRLTVT.

The DNA for the CDR3 is TGCAGCGTCGCCACAGGGTTTAATTCTGGAAACACCATATATTTT. It codes for CSVATGFNSGNTIYF. V is TRBV29-1 and J is TRBJ1-3; TRBD1 is a possible D gene (6 bases). Per germline, CDR1 SQVTM and CDR2 ANQGSEA. V was pared by 6 bases and J by 1 base, with 16 bases between. The CDR3 has 15 amino acids. Using reference TRBV29-1 and TRBJ1-3 for the parts outside the CDR3, the full variable domain is SAVISQKPSRDICQRGTSLTIQCQVDSQVTMMFWYRQQPGQSLTLIATANQGSEATYESGFVIDKFPISRPNLTFSTLTVSNMSPEDSSIYLCSVATGFNSGNTIYFGEGSWLTVV.

The chain couples TRBV2 to TRBJ2-2, with unresolved D. The V gene's germline CDR1 is SNHLY and CDR2 FYNNEI. Trimming pared 6 bases from V and 2 bases from J, leaving 13 bases between. The length of the CDR3 is 15 residues. The CDR3 DNA sequence: TGTGCCAGCAGGGCCGGTGGGGTCAACACCGGGGAGCTGTTTTTT. Its protein product is CASRAGGVNTGELFF. Based on the CDR3 plus reference TRBV2 and TRBJ2-2, the full variable domain is EPEVTQTPSHQVTQMGQEVILRCVPISNHLYFYWYRQILGQKVEFLVSFYNNEISEKSEIFDDQFSVERPDGSNFTLKIRSTKLEDSAMYFCASRAGGVNTGELFFGEGSRLTVL.

The chain employs TRBV12-5 and TRBJ2-7; the D is unclear. Trimming removed 7 bases at V and 4 bases at J, with 8 bases between. Germline V gene lookup returns CDR1 LGHNT and CDR2 FRNRAP. The CDR3 totals 11 residues. The CDR3 sequence is CASALGYEQYF. The CDR3 nucleotides read TGTGCTAGTGCCCTTGGTTACGAGCAGTACTTC. Supplemented by reference TRBV12-5 and TRBJ2-7, the full variable domain reads DARVTQTPRHKVTEMGQEVTMRCQPILGHNTVFWYRQTMMQGLELLAYFRNRAPLDDSGMPKDRFSAEMPDATLATLKIQPSEPRDSAVYFCASALGYEQYFGPGTRLTVT.

This clonotype was observed a few times. The chain's CDR3 is CASSQTYTTYEQYF. In DNA, the CDR3 is TGTGCCAGCAGCCAAACCTATACGACCTACGAGCAGTACTTC. The chain links TRBV3-1 to TRBJ2-5; no clear D gene. The assigned J gene may be wrong: the sequence end matches TRBJ2-7 better. This CDR3 spans 14 amino acids. Germline values: CDR1 LGHDT, CDR2 YNNKEL (reference sequence).

This clonotype was seen ten or more times. J is TRBJ2-7 and V is TRBV6-1, with D maybe TRBD2 (6 bases). V was cut by 4 bases and J by 0 bases, with 16 bases left in between. This CDR3 contains 16 residues. Germline CDR1 and CDR2: MNHNS and SASEGT. CDR3 amino acids: CASSVPAGKYSYEQYF. CDR3 sequence (DNA): TGTGCCAGCAGTGTACCAGCGGGCAAATACTCCTACGAGCAGTACTTC.

The chain has TRBV10-3 and TRBJ2-2, with 9 bases fitting TRBD2. Germline CDR1 ENHRY, CDR2 SYGVKD. The CDR3 loop spans 14 amino acids. V lost 7 bases to trimming and J lost 5 bases; unmatched junction nucleotides: 5. CDR3 in amino acids: CAITSLAGTGELFF. As DNA, the CDR3 is TGTGCCATCACCTCGCTAGCGGGAACCGGGGAGCTGTTTTTT.